Described below is a single T cell receptor (beta chain) sequence and its context. The sample is drawn from a study of T cell changes during pregnancy in multiple sclerosis. The protocol was immunoSEQ multiplex PCR, while the TCRdb copy is restricted to in-frame clones and leaves out a portion. The sample lists 90,000 to 100,000 clones; roughly 90% were seen once. Germline CDR1 is SGHTA and CDR2 is FQGNSA. The CDR3 contains 13 residues. V dropped 2 bases and J dropped 5 bases, with 10 bases sitting between them. The clonotype was recovered from a female donor with multiple sclerosis, enrolled in a pregnancy study. This specimen was peripheral blood, taken in the first trimester of pregnancy. This chain connects TRBV7-2 to TRBJ2-7; D is unclear. DNA of the CDR3: TGTGCCAGCAGCTTACAATTTTCGGACGAGCAGTACTTC. Translated: CASSLQFSDEQYF.